This T cell receptor (beta chain) was found in a study of blood T cells in healthy people across ages. Then a second PCR, running roughly 7 to 12 cycles, was carried out with a sample-barcoded 5' primer and a J-beta primer mix. TCRdb fed the 5' RACE reads into MiXCR, producing one record per CDR3 protein. The profile shows fewer than 2 million distinct CDR3 sequences, about 39% of them singletons. Turning to this clonotype: Its antigen is undetermined.

Whole-study findings and limits: Diversity estimates drawn from one million T cells were deemed underestimates.

This TCR derives from a human donor in good health. Sequenced input: blood.

CDR3 sequence reads: CSASEQEPQPQHF. DNA of the CDR3: TGCAGTGCTAGCGAGCAGGAACCTCAGCCCCAGCATTTT. The V gene is TRBV20-1, the J gene TRBJ1-5, with D unresolved. Germline lookup yields CDR1 DFQATT and CDR2 SNEGSKA (reference sequence). Trimming removed 3 bases from V and 6 bases from J, with 12 bases in between. CDR3 length equals 13 residues.